This T cell receptor (beta chain) was retrieved from a study of regulatory T cells in long-lasting Graves disease. This CDR3 contains 13 residues. In germline, CDR1 is LNHNV, CDR2 YYDKDF (reference sequence). The V gene lost 8 bases and the J gene lost 8 bases, with 15 bases spanning the gap. This clonotype was recorded many times. Time point specified: newly diagnosed GD, antithyroid drugs for less than 3 months. RNA isolated from PBMCs was used to make the TCR library. Arm-PCR of CDR3 regions and iRepertoire HTBI primers were the basis on which TCR beta libraries were built. TCRdb called the multiplex PCR reads again in MiXCR, with one record for every CDR3 protein. In the table there are 550,000 to 600,000 distinct CDR3 sequences, about 16% of which are singletons. The data were also submitted as part of a second study, on T cells in Graves' hyperthyroidism and ophthalmopathy.

The source is a man between 18 and 29 years old with Graves disease. J is TRBJ1-4 and V is TRBV15; possible D gene TRBD1, 5 bases. The source was peripheral blood mononuclear cells (PBMCs), collected at new diagnosis, from a patient treated with antithyroid drugs. CDR3 nucleotides: TGTGCCACCGGCGGGGCAGAAAAAGAAAAACTGTTTTTT. It encodes CATGGAEKEKLFF.